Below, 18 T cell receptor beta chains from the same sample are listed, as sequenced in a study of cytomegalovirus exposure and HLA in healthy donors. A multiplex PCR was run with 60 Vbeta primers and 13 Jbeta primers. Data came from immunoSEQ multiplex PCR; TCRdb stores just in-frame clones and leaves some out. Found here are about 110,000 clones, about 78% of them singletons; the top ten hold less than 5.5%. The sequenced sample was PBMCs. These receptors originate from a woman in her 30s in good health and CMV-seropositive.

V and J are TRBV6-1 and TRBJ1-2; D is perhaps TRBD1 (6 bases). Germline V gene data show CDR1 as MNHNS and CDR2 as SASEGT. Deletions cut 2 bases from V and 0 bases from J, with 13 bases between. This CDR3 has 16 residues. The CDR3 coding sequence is TGTGCCAGCAGTGAATTAGGGACAACAACTAACTATGGCTACACCTTC. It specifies CASSELGTTTNYGYTF.

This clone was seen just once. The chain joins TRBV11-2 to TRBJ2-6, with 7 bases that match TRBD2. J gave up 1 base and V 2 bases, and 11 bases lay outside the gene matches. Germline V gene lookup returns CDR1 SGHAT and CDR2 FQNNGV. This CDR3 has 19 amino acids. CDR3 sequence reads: CASSLIAGAFGSGANVLTF. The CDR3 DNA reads TGTGCCAGCAGCTTAATTGCGGGAGCTTTCGGTTCTGGGGCCAACGTCCTGACTTTC.

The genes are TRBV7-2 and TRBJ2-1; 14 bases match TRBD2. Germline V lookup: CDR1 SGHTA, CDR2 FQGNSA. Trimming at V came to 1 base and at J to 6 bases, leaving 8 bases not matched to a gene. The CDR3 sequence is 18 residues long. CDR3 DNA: TGTGCCAGCAGCTTAGATCGACTAGCGGGAGGGCGGGGCAATGAGCAGTTCTTC. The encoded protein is CASSLDRLAGGRGNEQFF.

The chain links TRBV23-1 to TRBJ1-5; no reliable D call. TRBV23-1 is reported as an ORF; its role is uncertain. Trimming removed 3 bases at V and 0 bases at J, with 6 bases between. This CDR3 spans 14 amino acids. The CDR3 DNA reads TGCGCCAGCAGTCACAGGTATAGCAATCAGCCCCAGCATTTT. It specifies CASSHRYSNQPQHF.

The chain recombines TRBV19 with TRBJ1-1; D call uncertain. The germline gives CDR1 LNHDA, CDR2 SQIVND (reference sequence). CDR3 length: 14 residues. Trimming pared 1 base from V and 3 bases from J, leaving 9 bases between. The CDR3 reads CASSIVVGYTEAFF. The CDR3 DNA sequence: TGTGCCAGTAGTATAGTAGTGGGCTACACTGAAGCTTTCTTT.

The CDR3 sequence is CASSLSGSSTDTQYF. CDR3 DNA sequence: TGCGCCAGCAGCTTAAGCGGGAGTAGCACAGATACGCAGTATTTT. The chain is built from TRBV5-1 and TRBJ2-3, with 8 bases identical to TRBD2. Germline values: CDR1 SGHRS, CDR2 YFSETQ. Trimming at V came to 2 bases and at J to 0 bases, leaving 2 bases not matched to a gene. The CDR3 is made up of 15 amino acids.

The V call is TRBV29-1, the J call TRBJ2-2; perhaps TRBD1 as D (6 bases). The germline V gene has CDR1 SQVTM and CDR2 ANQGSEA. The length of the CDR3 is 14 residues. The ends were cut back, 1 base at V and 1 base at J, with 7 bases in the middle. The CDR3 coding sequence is TGCAGCGTTGAAGGGACAGTGAACACCGGGGAGCTGTTTTTT. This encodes CSVEGTVNTGELFF.

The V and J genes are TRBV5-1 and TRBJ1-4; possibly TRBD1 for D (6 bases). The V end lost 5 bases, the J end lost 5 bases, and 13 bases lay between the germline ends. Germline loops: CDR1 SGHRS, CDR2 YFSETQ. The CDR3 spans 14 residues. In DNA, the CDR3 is TGCGCCAGCAGGTCTGGACAGCAAAATGAAAAACTGTTTTTT. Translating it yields CASRSGQQNEKLFF.

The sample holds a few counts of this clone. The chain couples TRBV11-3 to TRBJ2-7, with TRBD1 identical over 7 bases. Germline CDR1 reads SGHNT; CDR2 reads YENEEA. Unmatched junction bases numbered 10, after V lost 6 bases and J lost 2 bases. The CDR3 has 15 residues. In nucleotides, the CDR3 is TGTGCCAGCAGTCTCGGGACAGTGGGAACCTACGAGCAGTACTTC. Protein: CASSLGTVGTYEQYF.

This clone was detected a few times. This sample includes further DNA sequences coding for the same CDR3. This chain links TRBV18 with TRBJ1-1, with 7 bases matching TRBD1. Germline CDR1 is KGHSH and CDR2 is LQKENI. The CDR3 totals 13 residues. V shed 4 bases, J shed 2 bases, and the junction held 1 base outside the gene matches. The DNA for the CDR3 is TGTGCCAGCTCACGGGACAGAAACACTGAAGCTTTCTTT. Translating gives CASSRDRNTEAFF.

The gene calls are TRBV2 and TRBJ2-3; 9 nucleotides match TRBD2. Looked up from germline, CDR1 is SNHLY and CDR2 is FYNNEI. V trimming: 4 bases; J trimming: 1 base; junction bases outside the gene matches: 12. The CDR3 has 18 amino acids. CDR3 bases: TGTGCCAGCAGTGCCCAAAGGGGAGCGGGAGGCGGCACAGATACGCAGTATTTT. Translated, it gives CASSAQRGAGGGTDTQYF.

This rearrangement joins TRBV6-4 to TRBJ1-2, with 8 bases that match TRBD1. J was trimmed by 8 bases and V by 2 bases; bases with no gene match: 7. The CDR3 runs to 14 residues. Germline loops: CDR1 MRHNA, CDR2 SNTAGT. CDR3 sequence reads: CASSDQGQGGGYTF. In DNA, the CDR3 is TGTGCCAGCAGTGACCAAGGACAGGGTGGCGGCTACACCTTC.

The CDR3 here is CASSLAGTGGEAFF. For the CDR3, the DNA is TGTGCCAGCAGCTTGGCCGGGACAGGGGGTGAAGCTTTCTTT. The rearrangement links TRBV5-4 to TRBJ1-1; 11 nucleotides match TRBD1. Germline V gives CDR1 SGHNT, CDR2 YYREEE (reference sequence). J gave up 7 bases and V 0 bases, and 2 bases lay outside the gene matches. This CDR3 is built from 14 residues.

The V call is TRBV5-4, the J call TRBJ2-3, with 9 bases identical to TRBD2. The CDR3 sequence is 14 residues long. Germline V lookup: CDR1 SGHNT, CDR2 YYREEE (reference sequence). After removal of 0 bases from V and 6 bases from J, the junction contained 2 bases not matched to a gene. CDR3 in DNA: TGTGCCAGCAGCTTGGAACTAGCGGGCGATACGCAGTATTTT. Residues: CASSLELAGDTQYF.

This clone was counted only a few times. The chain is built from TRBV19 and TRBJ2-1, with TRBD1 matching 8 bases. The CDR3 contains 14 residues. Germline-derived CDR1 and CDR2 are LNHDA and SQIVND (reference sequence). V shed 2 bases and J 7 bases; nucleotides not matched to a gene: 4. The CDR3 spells CASSIQGATNEQFF. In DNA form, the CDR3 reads TGTGCCAGTAGTATACAGGGGGCAACGAATGAGCAGTTCTTC.

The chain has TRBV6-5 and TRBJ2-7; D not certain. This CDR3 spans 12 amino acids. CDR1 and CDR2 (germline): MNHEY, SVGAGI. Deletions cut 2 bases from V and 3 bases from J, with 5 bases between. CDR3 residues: CASSYNNYEQYF. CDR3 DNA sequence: TGTGCCAGCAGTTACAACAACTACGAGCAGTACTTC.

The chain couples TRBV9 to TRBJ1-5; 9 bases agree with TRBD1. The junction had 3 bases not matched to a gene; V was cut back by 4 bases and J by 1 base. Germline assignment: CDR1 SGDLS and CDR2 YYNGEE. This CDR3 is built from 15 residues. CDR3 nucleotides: TGTGCCAGCAGCCTCGGACAGGGGAGCAATCAGCCCCAGCATTTT. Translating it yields CASSLGQGSNQPQHF.

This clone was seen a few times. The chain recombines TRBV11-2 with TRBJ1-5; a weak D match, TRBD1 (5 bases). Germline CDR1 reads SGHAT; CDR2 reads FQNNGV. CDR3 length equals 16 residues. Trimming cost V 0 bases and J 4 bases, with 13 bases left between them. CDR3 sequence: CASSLDQGSWNQPQHF. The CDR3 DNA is TGTGCCAGCAGCTTAGATCAGGGATCGTGGAATCAGCCCCAGCATTTT.